What follows are 27 T cell receptor beta chains derived from one specimen sequenced in a study of graft-versus-host responses after intestinal transplantation. TCRdb's table, derived via immunoSEQ multiplex PCR, lists solely in-frame clones and lacks some. Among more than 40,000 clones listed, 95% were seen once. What these receptors recognize is not known. The sample consisted of unstimulated CD8+ T cells sorted from spleen or lymph node cells, taken before transplant. These receptors were obtained from a human donor who was the organ donor for an intestinal transplant.

The rearrangement uses TRBV18 and TRBJ1-1, with a tentative D call TRBD1 (6 bases). This CDR3 is 16 amino acids long. The ends were cut back, 3 bases at V and 2 bases at J, with 16 bases in the middle. Germline assignment: CDR1 KGHSH and CDR2 LQKENI. The CDR3: CASSPRRGQPNTEAFF. In DNA form, the CDR3 reads TGTGCCAGCTCACCGCGCAGAGGACAGCCAAACACTGAAGCTTTCTTT.

V usage is TRBV7-8 and J usage is TRBJ2-5; no reliable D call. The CDR3 has 11 residues. Trimming removed 1 base from V and 6 bases from J, with 3 bases in between. In germline, CDR1 is SGHVS, CDR2 FQNEAQ. The CDR3 here is CASSLDKTQYF. CDR3 bases: TGTGCCAGCAGCTTAGACAAGACCCAGTACTTC.

V is TRBV4-1 and J is TRBJ2-5; 8 nucleotides align to TRBD1. The V and J ends lost 5 bases and 5 bases, in that order; junction bases with no gene match: 16. The CDR3 is made up of 17 amino acids. The germline V gene has CDR1 MGHRA and CDR2 YSYEKL. The CDR3 nucleotides are TGCGCCAGCAGCTCCCGGACAGGGCAGGGGCTTGGGGAGACCCAGTACTTC. Translation: CASSSRTGQGLGETQYF.

CDR3 in DNA: TGTGCCAGCAGCCCGGGGGACAGGGCATCCGACGAGCAGTACTTC. This sequence encodes CASSPGDRASDEQYF. The rearrangement uses TRBV11-2 and TRBJ2-7, with 9 bases matching TRBD1. V gave up 5 bases and J gave up 5 bases; unmatched junction bases: 10. CDR3 length: 15 residues. Germline loops: CDR1 SGHAT, CDR2 FQNNGV.

V and J are TRBV27 and TRBJ1-2, with D possibly matching TRBD1 (6 bases). Germline CDR1 reads MNHEY; CDR2 reads SMNVEV (reference sequence). The V gene lost 6 bases and the J gene lost 3 bases, with 8 bases spanning the gap. CDR3 length: 12 residues. The CDR3 loop reads CASSSGDYGYTF. The CDR3 DNA reads TGTGCCAGCAGCTCAGGGGACTATGGCTACACCTTC.

The V and J genes are TRBV15 and TRBJ2-1; a weak D match, TRBD2 (5 bases). CDR1 LNHNV and CDR2 YYDKDF come from the germline V gene (reference sequence). The CDR3 runs 17 residues. Trimming took off 0 bases at V and 5 bases at J, with 17 bases between the two ends. The CDR3 protein is CATSRDRSEGDDNEQFF. For the CDR3, the DNA is TGTGCCACCAGCAGAGATAGGTCCGAGGGAGACGACAATGAGCAGTTCTTC.

V gene TRBV25-1 combines with J gene TRBJ1-1; 7 bases are shared with TRBD1. Per germline, CDR1 MGHDK and CDR2 SYGVNS. V shed 4 bases, J shed 5 bases, and the junction held 7 bases outside the gene matches. CDR3 length equals 14 residues. The chain's CDR3 is CASSVTGVMTEAFF. CDR3 bases: TGTGCCAGCAGTGTAACAGGGGTCATGACTGAAGCTTTCTTT.

The chain carries TRBV9 and TRBJ2-7; D is uncertain. The CDR3 is made up of 15 amino acids. Germline V gene lookup returns CDR1 SGDLS and CDR2 YYNGEE. Between the trimmed V and J ends, which lost 0 bases and 0 bases, there was a span of 10 bases. The DNA of the CDR3 is TGTGCCAGCAGCGTAGCTCCGGAAAGCTCCTACGAGCAGTACTTC. The encoded protein is CASSVAPESSYEQYF.

The chain combines TRBV7-3 with TRBJ2-1; D assignment may be TRBD1 or TRBD2 (6 bases each). The CDR3 totals 17 residues. Trimming shortened V by 1 base and J by 5 bases, and 18 bases separated the two germline ends. Looked up from germline, CDR1 is SGHTA and CDR2 is FQGTGA. CDR3 DNA sequence: TGTGCCAGCAGCTTAAACGGGGGACACGGGCGGGACAATGAGCAGTTCTTC. Amino acid sequence: CASSLNGGHGRDNEQFF.

CDR3 protein: CASSWMTSGGYEQYF. Here the CDR3 DNA reads TGTGCCAGCAGCTGGATGACTAGCGGGGGATACGAGCAGTACTTC. The chain recombines TRBV5-6 with TRBJ2-7, with TRBD2 matching 12 bases. Germline CDR1 is SGHDT and CDR2 is YYEEEE. V was clipped by 3 bases and J by 4 bases; unmatched bases: 5. The CDR3 spans 15 residues.

The rearrangement joins TRBV7-2 to TRBJ1-1, with a weak D call TRBD1 (6 bases). Germline lookup yields CDR1 SGHTA and CDR2 FQGNSA. Trimming stripped 3 bases from V and 6 bases from J, with 17 bases between. The CDR3 covers 15 residues. CDR3 sequence (DNA): TGTGCCAGCAGCTTGCACGCAGGGGTCGGCGCTGAAGCTTTCTTT. This sequence encodes CASSLHAGVGAEAFF. Together with reference TRBV7-2 and TRBJ1-1, the CDR3 gives the full variable domain: GAGVSQSPSNKVTEKGKDVELRCDPISGHTALYWYRQSLGQGLEFLIYFQGNSAPDKSGLPSDRFSAERTGGSVSTLTIQRTQQEDSAVYLCASSLHAGVGAEAFFGQGTRLTVV.

The chain is built from TRBV27 and TRBJ2-7, with 7 bases fitting TRBD1. The CDR3 totals 14 residues. Trimming cost V 3 bases and J 2 bases; bases outside gene matches: 4. Germline V gene lookup returns CDR1 MNHEY and CDR2 SMNVEV (reference sequence). CDR3 amino acids: CASSFQQGPYEQYF. The CDR3, as DNA: TGTGCCAGCAGTTTTCAACAGGGGCCCTACGAGCAGTACTTC.

The genes are TRBV23-1 and TRBJ1-6; D gene uncertain. TRBV23-1 is designated an ORF whose function remains uncertain. The CDR3 has 15 amino acids. V shed 0 bases and J shed 3 bases, with 6 bases lying between them. CDR3 sequence reads: CASSQSGIYNSPLHF. In DNA form, the CDR3 reads TGCGCCAGCAGTCAATCAGGGATCTATAATTCACCCCTCCACTTT.

This sequence joins TRBV28 and TRBJ1-6; D call uncertain. The V end lost 2 bases, the J end lost 0 bases, and 11 bases lay between the germline ends. The CDR3 runs 17 residues. CDR1 is MDHEN, CDR2 SYDVKM, per germline. The CDR3 region has the DNA TGTGCCAGCAGTTTACCCGGAGAAGGCTCCTATAATTCACCCCTCCACTTT. It yields the protein CASSLPGEGSYNSPLHF. Combining the CDR3 with reference TRBV28 and TRBJ1-6 gives the whole variable domain DVKVTQSSRYLVKRTGEKVFLECVQDMDHENMFWYRQDPGLGLRLIYFSYDVKMKEKGDIPEGYSVSREKKERFSLILESASTNQTSMYLCASSLPGEGSYNSPLHFGNGTRLTVT.

V is TRBV28 and J is TRBJ2-7, with D unclear. V lost 6 bases, J lost 0 bases, and 15 bases lay in between. The CDR3 totals 15 residues. Per the germline V gene, CDR1 is MDHEN and CDR2 is SYDVKM. The CDR3 here is CASSSVTVSSYEQYF. CDR3 nucleotides: TGTGCCAGCAGCTCGGTTACAGTCTCCTCCTACGAGCAGTACTTC.

The chain uses TRBV19 and TRBJ2-1; possibly TRBD2 for D (6 bases). Germline V lookup: CDR1 LNHDA, CDR2 SQIVND (reference sequence). This CDR3 comprises 13 residues. Deletions cut 3 bases from V and 7 bases from J, with 10 bases between. CDR3 in amino acids: CASSMGGDNEQFF. The CDR3 nucleotides read TGTGCCAGTAGTATGGGCGGGGATAATGAGCAGTTCTTC.

The V gene is TRBV4-1, the J gene TRBJ2-7; D not certain. V dropped 0 bases and J dropped 3 bases, with 9 bases sitting between them. CDR3 length equals 14 residues. Germline V lookup: CDR1 MGHRA, CDR2 YSYEKL. This CDR3 reads CASSQDFGVYEQYF. The CDR3 region has the DNA TGCGCCAGCAGCCAAGATTTTGGGGTCTACGAGCAGTACTTC.

V gene TRBV9 combines with J gene TRBJ1-3; 7 nucleotides align to TRBD1. Per the germline V gene, CDR1 is SGDLS and CDR2 is YYNGEE. Germline trimming cut 3 bases from V and 4 bases from J; bases unmatched to any gene: 7. The CDR3 is 15 amino acids. The CDR3, as DNA: TGTGCCAGCAGCGCCTCAGGGGGAACGGGAAACACCATATATTTT. Protein: CASSASGGTGNTIYF.

The V gene is TRBV4-3, the J gene TRBJ1-1; unclear D gene. The V gene's germline CDR1 is LGHNA and CDR2 YSLEER. This CDR3 is built from 15 residues. V was trimmed by 1 base and J by 4 bases, leaving 13 bases between them. As DNA, the CDR3 is TGCGCCAGCAGCCAAGCCTCACGGTTGGGCACTGAAGCTTTCTTT. Protein: CASSQASRLGTEAFF.

The chain links TRBV14 to TRBJ2-5; D may be TRBD1 (5 bases). The DNA end lines up better with TRBJ2-7; the J call may be wrong. Per the germline V gene, CDR1 is SGHDN and CDR2 is FVKESK. The CDR3 loop spans 15 amino acids. CDR3 coding DNA: TGTGCCAGCAGCCAAGATAGGGGCCTATCCTACGAGCAGTACTTC. As protein: CASSQDRGLSYEQYF.

This clone appeared once. This chain uses TRBV4-1 with TRBJ1-5, with 10 bases fitting TRBD1. With V trimmed by 2 bases and J by 6 bases, 4 bases remained unmatched. This CDR3 contains 15 residues. The germline CDR1 and CDR2 sequences are MGHRA and YSYEKL. The CDR3 sequence: CASSQRDRGGQPQHF. The CDR3 nucleotides read TGCGCCAGCAGCCAACGGGACAGGGGAGGTCAGCCCCAGCATTTT.

The CDR3 reads CASSSSTGNQPQHF. The CDR3 DNA reads TGTGCCAGCAGCTCCTCGACAGGGAATCAGCCCCAGCATTTT. The chain carries TRBV7-9 and TRBJ1-5; 7 bases fit TRBD1. Trimming cost V 4 bases and J 4 bases; bases outside gene matches: 4. The CDR3 consists of 14 residues. The V gene's germline CDR1 is SEHNR and CDR2 FQNEAQ (reference sequence).

The chain couples TRBV11-2 to TRBJ1-1; D perhaps matches TRBD1 (6 bases). The germline V gene has CDR1 SGHAT and CDR2 FQNNGV. V was cut by 2 bases and J by 5 bases, with 24 bases left in between. This CDR3 region has 18 residues. This chain's CDR3 is CASSLRDGLQGGGTEAFF. CDR3 coding DNA: TGTGCCAGCAGCTTACGGGACGGCCTACAGGGTGGGGGAACTGAAGCTTTCTTT. The full variable domain, its missing parts supplied by reference TRBV11-2 and TRBJ1-1, is EAGVAQSPRYKIIEKRQSVAFWCNPISGHATLYWYQQILGQGPKLLIQFQNNGVVDDSQLPKDRFSAERLKGVDSTLKIQPAKLEDSAVYLCASSLRDGLQGGGTEAFFGQGTRLTVV.

The chain has TRBV6-5 and TRBJ1-1; no firm D call. Trimming took 5 bases from V and 1 from J, leaving 11 bases between them. The CDR3 is made up of 14 amino acids. Germline lookup yields CDR1 MNHEY and CDR2 SVGAGI. The CDR3 is CASSAYTENTEAFF. In DNA form, the CDR3 reads TGTGCCAGCAGTGCATATACAGAGAACACTGAAGCTTTCTTT.

V is TRBV2 and J is TRBJ1-1; a possible D gene is TRBD1 (5 bases). The germline V gene encodes CDR1 SNHLY and CDR2 FYNNEI. This CDR3 is 15 amino acids long. V was trimmed by 4 bases and J by 4 bases, leaving 16 bases between them. CDR3 DNA: TGTGCCAGCAGTGGGACACGGGGTCCCAGCACTGAAGCTTTCTTT. Protein product: CASSGTRGPSTEAFF.

The gene calls are TRBV19 and TRBJ2-5; the match to TRBD2 covers 8 bases. V was clipped by 5 bases and J by 4 bases; unmatched bases: 6. The CDR3 runs to 14 residues. Germline V lookup: CDR1 LNHDA, CDR2 SQIVND (reference sequence). The CDR3 bases are TGTGCCAGTAGTCCGAGCGGGGGCGGAGAGACCCAGTACTTC. The encoded protein is CASSPSGGGETQYF.

This sequence joins TRBV28 and TRBJ2-5, with D tentatively TRBD1 (6 bases). There are 12 residues in the CDR3. V lost 4 bases and J 4 bases, leaving 7 bases between the germline ends. Germline CDR1 and CDR2: MDHEN and SYDVKM. The CDR3 loop reads CASSSRGETQYF. In nucleotides, the CDR3 is TGTGCCAGCAGTTCCAGGGGAGAGACCCAGTACTTC. Filled out from reference TRBV28 and TRBJ2-5, the complete variable domain reads DVKVTQSSRYLVKRTGEKVFLECVQDMDHENMFWYRQDPGLGLRLIYFSYDVKMKEKGDIPEGYSVSREKKERFSLILESASTNQTSMYLCASSSRGETQYFGPGTRLLVL.